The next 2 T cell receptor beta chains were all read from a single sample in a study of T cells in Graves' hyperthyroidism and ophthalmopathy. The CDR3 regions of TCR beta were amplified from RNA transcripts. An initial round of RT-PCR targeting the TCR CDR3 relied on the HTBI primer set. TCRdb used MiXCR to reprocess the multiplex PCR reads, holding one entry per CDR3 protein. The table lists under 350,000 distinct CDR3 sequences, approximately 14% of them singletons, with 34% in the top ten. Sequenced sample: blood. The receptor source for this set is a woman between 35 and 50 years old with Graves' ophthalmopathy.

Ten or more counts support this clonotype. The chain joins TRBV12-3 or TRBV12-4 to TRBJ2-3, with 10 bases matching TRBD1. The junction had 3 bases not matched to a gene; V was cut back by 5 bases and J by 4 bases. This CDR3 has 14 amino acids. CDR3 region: CASSRQGAADTQYF. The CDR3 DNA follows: TGTGCCAGCAGTCGACAGGGGGCGGCAGATACGCAGTATTTT.

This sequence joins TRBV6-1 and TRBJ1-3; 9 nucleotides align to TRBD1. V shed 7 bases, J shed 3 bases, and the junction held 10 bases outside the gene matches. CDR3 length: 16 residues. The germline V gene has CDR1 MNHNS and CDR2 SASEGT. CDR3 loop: CASTLGGQGNGNTIYF. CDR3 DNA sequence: TGTGCCAGCACCCTGGGGGGACAGGGCAATGGAAACACCATATATTTT.